The 14 T cell receptor beta chains in this list originate from one sample, sequenced in a study of vaccination and CD4 T cells after COVID-19. Specified treatment: roughly 10-day PBMC culture with coronavirus spike peptide pools or control peptides (ViraFEST assay). Their target antigens are unknown. With the Oncomine TCR Beta short-read assay, DNA from cultured CD4+ T cells was sequenced. TCRdb redid the calling of the PCR reads with MiXCR, one entry per CDR3 protein. The sample lists around 2,400 distinct CDR3 sequences, less than 35% occurring once. The sequenced sample consisted of CD4+ T cells from blood, cultured in vitro. Source of these receptors: a human donor who had recovered from COVID-19.

This clonotype was picked up a small number of times. The chain combines TRBV19 with TRBJ1-6, with D perhaps TRBD1 (6 bases). CDR3 length: 14 amino acids. With 3 bases removed from V and 7 bases from J, the gap between germline ends came to 10 bases. Germline V CDR1 and CDR2: LNHDA, SQIVND (reference sequence). The CDR3 sequence is CASSMRQGNSPLHF. Here the CDR3 DNA reads TGTGCCAGTAGTATGAGGCAGGGGAATTCACCCCTCCACTTT.

This clonotype is labeled as medium-sized. The chain is built from TRBV30 and TRBJ1-2, with D perhaps TRBD1 (5 bases). V lost 2 bases and J lost 4, with 11 bases in between. Germline V CDR1 and CDR2: GTSNPN, SVGIG (reference sequence). The CDR3 has 13 residues. As DNA, the CDR3 is TGTGCCTGGAGTATGCGAGGGGCCTATGGCTACACCTTC. It is translated as CAWSMRGAYGYTF.

This clonotype was seen a few times. The chain links TRBV11-2 to TRBJ1-2; D is unresolved. CDR1 and CDR2 (germline): SGHAT, FQNNGV. V lost 4 bases and J 4 bases, leaving 16 bases between the germline ends. CDR3 length: 15 residues. The CDR3 here is CASSSYLRVSYGYTF. DNA of the CDR3: TGTGCCAGCAGCTCGTATCTCCGGGTCTCCTATGGCTACACCTTC.

The chain carries TRBV20-1 and TRBJ2-7; D unresolved. In germline, CDR1 is DFQATT, CDR2 SNEGSKA (reference sequence). Trimming shortened V by 3 bases and J by 3 bases, and 9 bases separated the two germline ends. The length of the CDR3 is 12 residues. The CDR3 sequence is CSARGNSYEQYF. CDR3 bases: TGCAGTGCTAGGGGGAACAGCTACGAGCAGTACTTC.

This clonotype was counted a few times. The CDR3 loop is CASSPATAPGRGYTF. The CDR3 nucleotides read TGTGCCAGCTCACCGGCGACCGCCCCGGGTCGGGGCTACACCTTC. The chain joins TRBV18 to TRBJ1-2; D is uncertain. V lost 3 bases, J lost 8 bases, and 19 bases lay in between. CDR3 size: 15 residues. The V gene's germline CDR1 is KGHSH and CDR2 LQKENI.

This chain connects TRBV2 to TRBJ2-5; 12 bases match TRBD2. This CDR3 has 17 amino acids. The V segment lost 7 bases and the J segment 3 bases; nucleotides outside the gene matches: 12. Germline values: CDR1 SNHLY, CDR2 FYNNEI. Here the CDR3 reads CASKSPSGGEWEETQYF. CDR3 DNA: TGTGCCAGCAAGTCCCCTAGCGGGGGGGAGTGGGAAGAGACCCAGTACTTC.

This clonotype has only a few counts. The chain recombines TRBV2 with TRBJ2-2; 9 bases are a match to TRBD1. The CDR3 loop spans 16 amino acids. In germline, CDR1 is SNHLY, CDR2 FYNNEI. Unmatched junction bases numbered 5, after V lost 5 bases and J lost 1 base. This CDR3 reads CASSIQGAKNTGELFF. The DNA for the CDR3 is TGTGCCAGCAGTATACAGGGGGCTAAGAACACCGGGGAGCTGTTTTTT.

This clonotype has only a few counts. V gene TRBV19 combines with J gene TRBJ2-2; no reliable D call. The length of the CDR3 is 15 residues. CDR1 is LNHDA, CDR2 SQIVND, per germline (reference sequence). Trimming took 2 bases from V and 5 from J, leaving 12 bases between them. This chain's CDR3 is CASSINEAVTGELFF. In DNA form, the CDR3 reads TGTGCCAGTAGTATAAACGAAGCAGTAACCGGGGAGCTGTTTTTT.

A few counts support this clonotype. The chain uses TRBV7-9 and TRBJ1-1; D is perhaps TRBD1 (6 bases). Germline V gene data show CDR1 as SEHNR and CDR2 as FQNEAQ (reference sequence). The length of the CDR3 is 16 residues. V was trimmed by 5 bases and J by 3 bases, leaving 19 bases between them. For the CDR3, the DNA is TGTGCCAGCAGCGCAACGGCCGGGGAGGGGGACACTGAAGCTTTCTTT. Translating gives CASSATAGEGDTEAFF.

As concerns this clonotype: Because it lacks the conserved phenylalanine or tryptophan at the end, this CDR3 is likely a read error. This chain links TRBV20-1 with TRBJ1-1; unclear D gene. The CDR3 is made up of 13 amino acids. Trimming shortened V by 3 bases and J by 0 bases, and 8 bases separated the two germline ends. The germline V gene encodes CDR1 DFQATT and CDR2 SNEGSKA (reference sequence). CDR3 bases: TGCAGTGCTAGCGGCCGGTTGAACACTGAAGCTTTCCTT. This gives the protein CSASGRLNTEAFL.

This clonotype was seen a handful of times. The V gene is TRBV6-2 or TRBV6-3, the J gene TRBJ1-2; the match to TRBD1 covers 8 bases. CDR1 is MNHEY, CDR2 SVGEGT, per germline. CDR3 length: 13 amino acids. The J segment lost 4 bases and the V segment lost 6 bases, leaving 4 bases of the junction unmatched. CDR3 nucleotides: TGTGCCAGCAGACTTACAGGGGGCTATGGCTACACCTTC. Encoded protein: CASRLTGGYGYTF.

This clonotype appeared a few times. V usage is TRBV20-1 and J usage is TRBJ2-5; 7 nucleotides match TRBD1. Germline CDR1 is DFQATT and CDR2 is SNEGSKA (reference sequence). The CDR3 loop spans 14 amino acids. V shed 6 bases, J shed 4 bases, and the junction held 11 bases outside the gene matches. As DNA, the CDR3 is TGCAGTGCCGACAGGGCTAGGGGCCTAGAGACCCAGTACTTC. This codes for CSADRARGLETQYF.

A single count supports this clonotype. This chain joins TRBV20-1 and TRBJ2-2, with D perhaps matching TRBD2 (5 bases). The CDR3 covers 14 residues. V dropped 5 bases and J dropped 4 bases, with 14 bases sitting between them. Per the germline V gene, CDR1 is DFQATT and CDR2 is SNEGSKA (reference sequence). CDR3 sequence (DNA): TGCAGTGCTGAGGGCCGACGAGGCACCGGGGAGCTGTTTTTT. Translation: CSAEGRRGTGELFF.

CDR3 region: CSVEPGHPNYGYTF. In DNA form, the CDR3 reads TGCAGCGTTGAACCGGGACACCCTAACTATGGCTACACCTTC. This chain joins TRBV29-1 and TRBJ1-2, with D perhaps matching TRBD1 (6 bases). The CDR3 runs to 14 residues. Trimming stripped 2 bases from V and 0 bases from J, with 10 bases between. Germline V gene sequence: CDR1 SQVTM, CDR2 ANQGSEA.